This T cell receptor (beta chain) is from a study of cytomegalovirus exposure and HLA in healthy donors (dated by TCRdb to 2015 to 2018). Regarding the study in general: In an earlier analysis of approximately 500 of the donors, 250 to 350 Gb of sequence data and 95 million to 130 million unique TCR beta sequences from roughly 180 million T cells were reported. In an earlier analysis of around 540 of the donors, high-throughput TCR beta sequencing was used to judge whether each TCR beta V gene segment behaved as functional or pseudogenic. The aim of the study was to test whether cataloging public T cell receptors could identify signatures of past pathogen exposure. A later analysis re-examined previously published TCR beta repertoires from 610 or so donors and added high-resolution HLA genotyping to investigate patterns of TCR occurrence. HLA typing covered class I and class II loci at four-digit resolution. Across some 400 genotyped donors of the cohort, an average of about 240,000 unique TCR beta nucleotide sequences per donor were sequenced, and around 19% of those sequences were non-productive. About five DR-DQ haplotypes were treated as single units for association and clustering because of strong linkage in the cohort. Roughly 300 gigabases of sequencing data and around 87 million unique TCR sequences were included in an early release covering about 700 HLA-typed donors. Donor age, sex, ethnicity and CMV serostatus were collected together with the repertoire data. Every repertoire in the discovery cohort had been generated on one and the same sequencing platform. Rather than using new phenotypic data, the later analysis identified candidate immune exposures from TCR beta sequences and from how often those sequences occurred across donors. In addition to the first cohort of approximately 650 subjects, a separate validation cohort of approximately 130 different subjects was used. The genetic ancestry cluster associated with self-reported Caucasian donors included around 76% of the 398 genotyped donors. Using immunosequencing, the study profiled T cell repertoires from approximately 700 subjects and related those repertoires to cytomegalovirus serostatus. The study combined high-throughput TCR immunosequencing, statistical association of individual TCRs with disease status, and machine learning to predict cytomegalovirus infection status. A later genetic analysis used genome-wide SNP genotypes for about 60% of the 666 donors, treating that subset as a discovery cohort. The number of donors typed differed by locus, with roughly 620-640 for A, B, C, DRB1 and DQB1, around 520 for DQA1, 600 to 610 for DPA1, and approximately 470 for DPB1.

The cohort consisted of hundreds of healthy bone marrow donors. Cohort members were all nominally healthy when sampled, although unrecorded immune exposures were likely present. The donor tested CMV seropositive and was one of the 289 seropositive cohort members. A peripheral blood sample was collected from each donor, and TCR beta sequencing was performed on peripheral blood mononuclear cells. The Qiagen DNeasy Blood Extraction Kit was used to extract genomic DNA from the blood cell samples. Comment on this clone: Its antigen specificity is not known. It has no much larger one-base neighbor in the sample; base qualities were not kept.

Summary of the overall study and its limitations: A further reported finding was that TCR beta sequences accurately predicted the HLA-A and HLA-B alleles for most subjects in the first cohort. Presence/absence analyses assumed roughly uniform sequencing depth across donors, an assumption that may not hold. At a false discovery rate of 0.05, a later analysis linked fewer than 20,000 TCR beta sequences to specific HLA alleles. In the study, approximately 160 TCR beta chains were listed as associated with cytomegalovirus. Because counts were too low, about 18 rarely observed V segments, including chromosome 9 orphons, were excluded from the earlier analysis of some 590 of the donors. Some IMGT-functional V segments, including TRBV6-2 and TRBV6-3, could not be told apart with the 87-base-pair reads, so those segments were excluded. In both the original and validation cohorts, the classifier was reported to diagnose cytomegalovirus status with high specificity and sensitivity. Linkage disequilibrium might explain the correlated functional status among segregating V segments, but an unknown experimental factor could not be excluded. When HLA alleles, especially DR and DQ, strongly co-occurred, TCR associations were difficult to assign to individual alleles. The cohort was sequenced for TCR beta chains only, and without alpha or paired-chain data the features that could be detected were limited. Immune exposure information for the cohort was limited to CMV serostatus. An association between a missense DCLRE1C variant and V-gene and J-gene trimming of TCR beta chains was found in a later genetic analysis and replicated in an independent cohort. The authors suggested that the approach could potentially be extended to other disease states and immunological phenotypes. Because some donors lacked HLA typing at each locus, the association tests relied only on the typed subset. An earlier analysis of around 600 of the donors showed that most TCR beta V segments appeared in productive rearrangements either about 87% or about 30% of the time, which broadly matched IMGT annotations. A later analysis found that TCR association rates varied across HLA loci, with DRB1 alleles showing the most associated TCRs and HLA-C alleles the fewest. Compared with equally common non-associated chains, HLA-associated TCR beta chains in a later analysis were more clonally expanded and had lower generation probabilities. In vitro tests confirmed that a few of the cytomegalovirus-associated TCR beta chains recognize cytomegalovirus antigens. According to a later analysis, most CMV-associated TCR beta chains appeared to be HLA-restricted, and the HLA associations seemed to be driven largely by CMV exposure. A cluster of highly shared sequence variants was judged likely to be a technical artifact of the sequencing pipeline. In a later analysis, several top co-occurrence clusters were reported to appear linked to parvovirus B19, influenza, CMV and Epstein-Barr virus. While some public TCRs were present in many individuals, most TCR sequences turned up only very rarely across donors. A later genetic analysis reported fewer N-insertions in productive TCRs among donors in an Asian-associated ancestry cluster than the roughly 700-donor mean.

The cysteine opens and the phenylalanine closes a CDR3 of 17 amino acids. Only the CDR3 DNA stays, 51 bases, in frame from base 1. V and J are trimmed by 4 bases and 4 bases, and the gene matches miss 14 bases of the junction. Sequences SGHTA (CDR1) and FQGNSA (CDR2) are obtained from the germline V gene. The library was prepared using the immunoSEQ multiplex PCR assay. For the multiplex PCR, a mixture combining 60 forward primers for TCR Vbeta segments and 13 reverse primers for TCR Jbeta segments was used. A multiplex PCR assay on genomic DNA amplified the CDR3 region of rearranged TCR beta genes. Amplified TCR beta libraries were sequenced as 87-base-pair reads on the Illumina HiSeq System. As for the original processing: Across the roughly 640 repertoires, a later analysis counted some 80 million unique TCR beta chains, approximately 10 million of which were shared by at least two donors. Raw reads were error-corrected and collapsed into unique sequences with a nearest-neighbor algorithm that merged closely related sequences to remove PCR and sequencing errors. V, D and J gene segments were assigned by aligning CDR3 sequences to IMGT reference sequences. For a sequence to be retained, a match of at least six nucleotides to both a V gene segment and a J gene segment was required. A rearrangement was called productive if the CDR3 had no stop codons and remained in frame with V and J, and every other rearrangement was called non-productive. Following IMGT convention, CDR3 was defined as the stretch from the second conserved V-encoded cysteine up to the conserved J-encoded phenylalanine. The earlier analysis of about 640 of the donors excluded any sequence lacking an unambiguous match to a single V gene segment. An earlier analysis of approximately 590 of the donors called V segments functional above 56.7% productive rearrangements and segregating when the between-donor standard deviation exceeded 5%. A statistical classification framework was built to diagnose cytomegalovirus status from the catalog of TCR beta chain sequences. In a later analysis, V and J genes were assigned by comparing TCR nucleotide sequences against IMGT/GENE-DB human TR gene sequences. Using the TCRdist pipeline, a later analysis assigned CDR3 sequences along with most-parsimonious VDJ recombination scenarios. A later analysis defined each TCR beta chain by its CDR3 amino acid sequence plus V-gene family, and excluded reads lacking a unique V-gene family. To address suspected cross-contamination and a sequencing artifact, a later analysis removed approximately 590 highly shared, low-generation-probability nucleotide sequences. In a later analysis, a clonal expansion index for each public chain was calculated from normalized within-repertoire ranks of inferred template counts. A later analysis computed generation probabilities with a VDJ recombination model fitted to out-of-frame rearrangements, and checked the results against IGoR. In a later analysis, hypergeometric tests were used to score TCR-TCR, TCR-HLA and TCR-CMV co-occurrence, with a repertoire-size bias correction applied to TCR pairs. To estimate false discovery rates, a later analysis permuted the HLA or CMV assignments 20 times. A later analysis grouped co-occurring TCRs with DBSCAN, adding TCRdist sequence similarity when clustering within HLA-allele-positive subsets. Co-occurrence clustering excluded repertoires with fewer than 30,000 or more than 120,000 public chains, plus five with anomalous nucleotide sharing. TCRdb retrieved this table from immuneACCESS and kept in-frame rearrangements only. Not all clones are present; in checked studies, unresolved V genes account for under half, and no reason is known for the remainder. V, J and clone size were drawn from that table, and D and trimming were deduced from the DNA. The sample profile shows under 200,000 clones; 60% to 75% of them were found once. The ten largest clones capture 2.5% to 3.5% of the sample.

This TCR was recovered from a woman in her fifties or sixties in good health and CMV-seropositive. The material sequenced was PBMCs. The chain uses TRBV7-2 and TRBJ2-5, and TRBD2 matches 8 of the central bases. The CDR3 is CASSSGLAGASRETQYF. The sequenced DNA: TGTGCCAGCAGCTCAGGACTAGCAGGCGCCAGTCGAGAGACCCAGTACTTC.